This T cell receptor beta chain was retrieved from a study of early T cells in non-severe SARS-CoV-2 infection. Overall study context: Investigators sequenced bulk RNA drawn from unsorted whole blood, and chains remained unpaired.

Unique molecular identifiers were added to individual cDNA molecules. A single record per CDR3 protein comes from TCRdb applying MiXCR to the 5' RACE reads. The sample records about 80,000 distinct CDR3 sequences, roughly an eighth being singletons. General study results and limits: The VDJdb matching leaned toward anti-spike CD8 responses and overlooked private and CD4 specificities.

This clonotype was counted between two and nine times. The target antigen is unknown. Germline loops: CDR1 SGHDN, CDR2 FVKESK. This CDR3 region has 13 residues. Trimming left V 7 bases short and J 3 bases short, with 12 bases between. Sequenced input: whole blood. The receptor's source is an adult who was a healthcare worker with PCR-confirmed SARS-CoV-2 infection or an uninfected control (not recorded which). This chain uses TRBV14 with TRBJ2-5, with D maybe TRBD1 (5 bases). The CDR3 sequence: CASNPQGEETQYF. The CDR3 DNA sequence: TGTGCCAGCAACCCCCAAGGGGAAGAGACCCAGTACTTC.